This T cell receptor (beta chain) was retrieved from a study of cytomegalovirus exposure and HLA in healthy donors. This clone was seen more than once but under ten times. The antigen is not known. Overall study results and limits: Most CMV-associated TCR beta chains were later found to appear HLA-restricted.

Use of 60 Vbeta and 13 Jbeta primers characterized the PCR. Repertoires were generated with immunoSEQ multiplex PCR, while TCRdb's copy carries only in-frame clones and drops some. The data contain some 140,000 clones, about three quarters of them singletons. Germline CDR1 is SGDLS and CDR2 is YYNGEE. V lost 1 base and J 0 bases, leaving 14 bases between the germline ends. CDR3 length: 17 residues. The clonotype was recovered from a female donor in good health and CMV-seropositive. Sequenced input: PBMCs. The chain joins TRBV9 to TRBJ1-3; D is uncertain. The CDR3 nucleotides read TGTGCCAGCAGCGTAACGGGCAGCGGATCCTCTGGAAACACCATATATTTT. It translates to CASSVTGSGSSGNTIYF.